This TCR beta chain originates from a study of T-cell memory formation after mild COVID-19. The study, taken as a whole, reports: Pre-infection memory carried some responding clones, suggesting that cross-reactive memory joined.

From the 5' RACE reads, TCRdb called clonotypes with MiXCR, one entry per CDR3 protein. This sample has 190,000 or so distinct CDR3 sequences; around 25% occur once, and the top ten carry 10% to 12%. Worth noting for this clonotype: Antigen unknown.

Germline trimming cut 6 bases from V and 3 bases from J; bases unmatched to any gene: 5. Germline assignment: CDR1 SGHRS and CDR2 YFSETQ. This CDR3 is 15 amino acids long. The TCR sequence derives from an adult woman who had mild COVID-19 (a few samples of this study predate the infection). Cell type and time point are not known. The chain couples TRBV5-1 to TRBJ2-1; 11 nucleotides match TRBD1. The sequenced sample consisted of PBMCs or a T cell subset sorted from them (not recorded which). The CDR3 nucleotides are TGCGCCAGCACCCTGGGGACAGGGGGCTACAATGAGCAGTTCTTC. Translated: CASTLGTGGYNEQFF.